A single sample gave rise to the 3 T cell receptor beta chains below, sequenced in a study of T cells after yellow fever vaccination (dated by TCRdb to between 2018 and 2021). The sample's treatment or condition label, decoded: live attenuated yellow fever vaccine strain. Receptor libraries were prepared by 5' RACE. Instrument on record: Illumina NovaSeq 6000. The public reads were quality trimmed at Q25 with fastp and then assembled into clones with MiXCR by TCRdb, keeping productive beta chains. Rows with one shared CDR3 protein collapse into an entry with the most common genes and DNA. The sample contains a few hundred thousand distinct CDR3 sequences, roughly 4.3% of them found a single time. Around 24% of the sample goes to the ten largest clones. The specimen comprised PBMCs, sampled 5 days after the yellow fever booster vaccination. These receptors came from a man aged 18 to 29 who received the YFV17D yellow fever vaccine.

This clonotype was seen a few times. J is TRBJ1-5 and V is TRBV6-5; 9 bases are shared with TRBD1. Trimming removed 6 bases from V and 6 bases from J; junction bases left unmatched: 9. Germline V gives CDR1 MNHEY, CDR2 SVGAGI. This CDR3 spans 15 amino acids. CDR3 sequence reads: CASRSDRGIGQPQHF. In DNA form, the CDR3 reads TGTGCCAGCAGATCCGACAGGGGGATTGGTCAGCCCCAGCATTTT.

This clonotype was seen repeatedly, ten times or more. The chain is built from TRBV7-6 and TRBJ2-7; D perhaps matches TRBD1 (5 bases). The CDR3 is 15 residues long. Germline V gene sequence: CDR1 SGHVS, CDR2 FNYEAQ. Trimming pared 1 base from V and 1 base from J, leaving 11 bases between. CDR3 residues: CASSLGSGPSYEQYF. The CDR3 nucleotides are TGTGCCAGCAGCTTAGGATCAGGGCCTTCCTACGAGCAGTACTTC.

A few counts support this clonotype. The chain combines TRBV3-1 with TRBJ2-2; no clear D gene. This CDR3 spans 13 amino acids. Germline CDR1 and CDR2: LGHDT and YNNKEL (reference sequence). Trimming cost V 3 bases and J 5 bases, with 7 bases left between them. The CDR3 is CASSQLGTGELFF. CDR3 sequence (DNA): TGTGCCAGCAGCCAGCTCGGGACCGGGGAGCTGTTTTTT.